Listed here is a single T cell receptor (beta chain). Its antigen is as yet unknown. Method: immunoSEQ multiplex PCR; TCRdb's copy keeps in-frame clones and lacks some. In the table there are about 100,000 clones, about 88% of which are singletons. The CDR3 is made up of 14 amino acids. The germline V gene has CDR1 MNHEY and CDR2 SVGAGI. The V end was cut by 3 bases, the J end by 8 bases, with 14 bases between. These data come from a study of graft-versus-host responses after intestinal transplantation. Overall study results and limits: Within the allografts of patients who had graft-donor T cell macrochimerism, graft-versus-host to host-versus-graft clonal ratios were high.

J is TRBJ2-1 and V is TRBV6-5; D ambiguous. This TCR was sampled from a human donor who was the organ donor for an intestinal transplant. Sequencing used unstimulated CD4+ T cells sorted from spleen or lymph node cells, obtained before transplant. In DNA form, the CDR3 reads TGTGCCAGCAGTTATGGGGTTACCGTCCATGAGCAGTTCTTC. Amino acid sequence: CASSYGVTVHEQFF.